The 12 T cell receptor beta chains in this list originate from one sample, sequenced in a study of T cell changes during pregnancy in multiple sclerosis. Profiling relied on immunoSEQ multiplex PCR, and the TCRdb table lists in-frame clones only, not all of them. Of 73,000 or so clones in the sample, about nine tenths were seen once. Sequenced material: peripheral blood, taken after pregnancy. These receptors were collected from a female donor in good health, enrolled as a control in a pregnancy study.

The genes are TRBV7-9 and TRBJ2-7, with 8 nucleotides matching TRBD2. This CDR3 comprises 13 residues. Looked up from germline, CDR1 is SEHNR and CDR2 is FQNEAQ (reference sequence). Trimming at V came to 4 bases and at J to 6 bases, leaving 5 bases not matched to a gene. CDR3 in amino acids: CASSSGTSIEQYF. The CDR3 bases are TGTGCCAGCAGCTCCGGGACTAGTATCGAGCAGTACTTC.

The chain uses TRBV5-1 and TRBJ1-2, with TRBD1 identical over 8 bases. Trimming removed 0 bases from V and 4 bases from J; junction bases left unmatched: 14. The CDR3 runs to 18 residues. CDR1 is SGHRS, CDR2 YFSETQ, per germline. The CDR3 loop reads CASSLGAGGEGAFYGYTF. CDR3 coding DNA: TGCGCCAGCAGCTTGGGGGCAGGGGGCGAAGGAGCCTTCTATGGCTACACCTTC.

CDR3 DNA: TGTGCCAGCAGCCCGTGGTTGCGGGGGGGCGGGAATGAGCAGTTCTTC. Translated, it gives CASSPWLRGGGNEQFF. V and J are TRBV7-2 and TRBJ2-1, with 9 positions matching TRBD2. J gave up 7 bases and V 5 bases, and 12 bases lay outside the gene matches. This CDR3 comprises 16 residues. The germline V gene has CDR1 SGHTA and CDR2 FQGNSA. Based on the CDR3 plus reference TRBV7-2 and TRBJ2-1, the full variable domain is GAGVSQSPSNKVTEKGKDVELRCDPISGHTALYWYRQSLGQGLEFLIYFQGNSAPDKSGLPSDRFSAERTGGSVSTLTIQRTQQEDSAVYLCASSPWLRGGGNEQFFGPGTRLTVL.

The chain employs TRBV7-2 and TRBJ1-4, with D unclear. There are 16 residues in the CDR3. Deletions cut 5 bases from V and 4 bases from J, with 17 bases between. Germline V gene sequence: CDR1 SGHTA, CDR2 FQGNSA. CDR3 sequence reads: CASSQTAASRNEKLFF. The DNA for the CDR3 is TGTGCCAGCAGCCAAACGGCGGCAAGTCGTAATGAAAAACTGTTTTTT.

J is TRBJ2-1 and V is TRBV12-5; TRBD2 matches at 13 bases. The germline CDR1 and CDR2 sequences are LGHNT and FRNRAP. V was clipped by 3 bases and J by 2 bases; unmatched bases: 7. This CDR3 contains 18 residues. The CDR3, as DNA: TGTGCTAGTGGTTTCCTGGCAGGGACTAGCGGGACCTACAATGAGCAGTTCTTC. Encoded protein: CASGFLAGTSGTYNEQFF.

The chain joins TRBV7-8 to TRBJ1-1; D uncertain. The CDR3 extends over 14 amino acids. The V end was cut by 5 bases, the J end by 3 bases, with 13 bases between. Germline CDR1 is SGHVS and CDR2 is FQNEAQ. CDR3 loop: CASSQRHSDTEAFF. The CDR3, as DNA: TGTGCCAGCAGCCAACGACATTCGGACACTGAAGCTTTCTTT.

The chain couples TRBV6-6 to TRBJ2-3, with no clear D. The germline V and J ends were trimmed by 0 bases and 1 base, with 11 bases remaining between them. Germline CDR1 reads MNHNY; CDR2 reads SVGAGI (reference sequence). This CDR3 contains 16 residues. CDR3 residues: CASSYSAQVGTDTQYF. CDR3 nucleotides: TGTGCCAGCAGTTACTCCGCCCAGGTGGGCACAGATACGCAGTATTTT.

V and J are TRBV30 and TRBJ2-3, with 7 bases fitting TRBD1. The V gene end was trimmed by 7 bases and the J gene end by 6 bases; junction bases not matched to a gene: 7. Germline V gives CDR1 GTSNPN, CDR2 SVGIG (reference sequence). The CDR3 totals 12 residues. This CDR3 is CALDRVWDTQYF. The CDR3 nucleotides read TGTGCCTTAGACAGGGTGTGGGATACGCAGTATTTT.

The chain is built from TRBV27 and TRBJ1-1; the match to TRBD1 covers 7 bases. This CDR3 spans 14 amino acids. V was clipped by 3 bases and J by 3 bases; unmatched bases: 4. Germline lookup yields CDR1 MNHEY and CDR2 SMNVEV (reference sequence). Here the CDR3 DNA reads TGTGCCAGCAGTTTTAGGGGGCTTCACACTGAAGCTTTCTTT. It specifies CASSFRGLHTEAFF.

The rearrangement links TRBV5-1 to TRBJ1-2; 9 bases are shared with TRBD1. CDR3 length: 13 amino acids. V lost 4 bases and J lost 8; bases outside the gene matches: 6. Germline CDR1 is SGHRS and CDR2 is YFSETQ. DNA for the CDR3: TGCGCCAGCAGCCACACAGGGGGCGGGGGCTACACCTTC. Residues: CASSHTGGGGYTF.

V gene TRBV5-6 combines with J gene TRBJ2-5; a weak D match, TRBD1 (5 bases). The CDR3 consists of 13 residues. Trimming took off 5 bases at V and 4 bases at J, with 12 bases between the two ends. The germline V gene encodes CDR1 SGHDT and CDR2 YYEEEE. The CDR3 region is CASRVDRIETQYF. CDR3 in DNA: TGTGCCAGCAGGGTCGACAGAATAGAGACCCAGTACTTC.

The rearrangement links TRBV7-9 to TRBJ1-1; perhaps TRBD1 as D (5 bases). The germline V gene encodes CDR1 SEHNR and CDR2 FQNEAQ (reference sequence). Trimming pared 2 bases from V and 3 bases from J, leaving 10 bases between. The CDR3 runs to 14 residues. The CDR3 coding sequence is TGTGCCAGCAGCTTAACAGGCCTTCACACTGAAGCTTTCTTT. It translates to CASSLTGLHTEAFF.